Reported below is one T cell receptor (beta chain). Its target is unknown. CDR3 length: 16 residues. The V end lost 6 bases, the J end lost 0 bases, and 18 bases lay between the germline ends. In germline, CDR1 is LNHDA, CDR2 SQIVND (reference sequence). The data were obtained in a study of T cell responses to AZD1222 COVID-19 vaccine. About the research overall: Second-dose intervals near 4 or 12 weeks were combined. Study observations and caveats: Clonal diversity was possibly underestimated; the donors were predominantly white British and more often female.

TCRdb's copy holds only in-frame clones and misses some; the assay was immunoSEQ multiplex PCR. Among roughly 160,000 clones listed, just under 95% were seen once. Sequences were derived from peripheral blood, sampled on day 0 of AZD1222 vaccination. The receptor was isolated from an adult in good health. The chain has TRBV19 and TRBJ2-7; tentative D call: TRBD1 (5 bases). The CDR3 DNA sequence: TGTGCCAGTAGCCATCAGGGTAGATACACCTCCTACGAGCAGTACTTC. It translates to CASSHQGRYTSYEQYF.